The 12 T cell receptor beta chains given below trace back to one sample, sequenced in a study of Ad26.COV2.S vaccination and SARS-CoV-2 variants. Produced via immunoSEQ multiplex PCR; TCRdb's table is partial and in-frame only. The top ten hold about 1.5% of the sample, which has about 680,000 clones, around 90% seen once. Stated treatment: some 20 received Ad26.COV2.S at low or high dose, single or two shots; 5 received placebo; per-sample allocation not given. Collection of samples fell on day 63 after the first vaccine or placebo injection. Sequenced material: peripheral blood, taken in a trial of Ad26.COV2.S vaccine versus placebo. The receptors were gathered from a person between 18 and 65 years old who received the Ad26.COV2.S COVID-19 vaccine or a placebo.

J is TRBJ1-3 and V is TRBV19, with a tentative D call TRBD1 (6 bases). V lost 4 bases to trimming and J lost 0 bases, with 13 bases between them. The CDR3 extends over 16 amino acids. Germline values: CDR1 LNHDA, CDR2 SQIVND (reference sequence). The chain's CDR3 is CASSTGQAGSGNTIYF. The CDR3, as DNA: TGTGCCAGTAGTACGGGACAAGCGGGCTCTGGAAACACCATATATTTT.

The chain joins TRBV18 to TRBJ1-5, with D possibly matching TRBD1 (6 bases). The germline V and J ends were trimmed by 5 bases and 4 bases, with 15 bases remaining between them. The CDR3 covers 15 residues. CDR1 KGHSH and CDR2 LQKENI come from the germline V gene. The CDR3 nucleotides read TGTGCCAGCTCATCCCTGCCACAGGGAAATCAGCCCCAGCATTTT. This sequence encodes CASSSLPQGNQPQHF.

Remarks on this clone: The sample contains more than one DNA sequence encoding this CDR3. The chain joins TRBV29-1 to TRBJ1-1; D may be TRBD1 (5 bases). CDR1 and CDR2 (germline): SQVTM, ANQGSEA. The CDR3 sequence is 11 residues long. V was clipped by 4 bases and J by 5 bases, with 8 bases between them. The DNA for the CDR3 is TGCAGCGTTGTCCGGGGGACTGAAGCTTTCTTT. Encoded protein: CSVVRGTEAFF.

The chain couples TRBV19 to TRBJ2-6; tentatively, D is TRBD2 (6 bases). V lost 3 bases, J lost 2 bases, and 8 bases lay in between. The CDR3 has 15 amino acids. The germline V gene encodes CDR1 LNHDA and CDR2 SQIVND (reference sequence). CDR3 residues: CASSIGLTGANVLTF. The CDR3 DNA reads TGTGCCAGTAGTATCGGACTAACTGGGGCCAACGTCCTGACTTTC. The entire variable domain, with the rest obtained from reference TRBV19 and TRBJ2-6, is as follows: DGGITQSPKYLFRKEGQNVTLSCEQNLNHDAMYWYRQDPGQGLRLIYYSQIVNDFQKGDIAEGYSVSREKKESFPLTVTSAQKNPTAFYLCASSIGLTGANVLTFGAGSRLTVL.

The gene calls are TRBV5-1 and TRBJ2-7, with 12 bases lining up with TRBD2. V lost 4 bases, J lost 4 bases, and 6 bases stayed unmatched. This CDR3 has 15 residues. In germline, CDR1 is SGHRS, CDR2 YFSETQ. CDR3 DNA: TGCGCCAGCAGCATTCTAGCGGGGGGGCTTTACGAGCAGTACTTC. It is translated as CASSILAGGLYEQYF.

CDR3 amino acids: CASSAAGAYEQYF. CDR3 sequence (DNA): TGTGCCAGTAGTGCCGCGGGAGCCTACGAGCAGTACTTC. This chain joins TRBV19 and TRBJ2-7, with 7 bases fitting TRBD2. Germline lookup yields CDR1 LNHDA and CDR2 SQIVND (reference sequence). V was pared by 5 bases and J by 2 bases, with 3 bases of the junction left unmatched. The CDR3 has 13 amino acids.

This clone was counted only a few times. The rearrangement joins TRBV21-1 to TRBJ1-2. TRBV21-1 counts as a pseudogene. The length of the CDR3 is 13 residues. The DNA of the CDR3 is TGTGCCCGTGGAGGGCAGAATAACTATGGCTACACCTTC. Its protein product is CARGGQNNYGYTF.

The CDR3 DNA reads as TGTGCCACCAGCAGCGTACAGGGGCGTTCCTACGAGCAGTACTTC. This gives the protein CATSSVQGRSYEQYF. The chain carries TRBV15 and TRBJ2-7; TRBD1 aligns across 7 bases. CDR1 LNHNV and CDR2 YYDKDF come from the germline V gene (reference sequence). CDR3 length equals 15 residues. V was pared by 3 bases and J by 1 base, with 6 bases of the junction left unmatched.

Here the CDR3 reads CASEHRAGKVVTGELFF. The CDR3, as DNA: TGTGCCAGTGAGCATCGAGCGGGTAAAGTAGTAACCGGGGAGCTGTTTTTT. The V call is TRBV3-1 (or the pseudogene TRBV3-2), the J call TRBJ2-2; tentative D call: TRBD2 (6 bases). The V end was cut by 9 bases, the J end by 5 bases, with 25 bases between. The germline V gene encodes CDR1 LGHDT and CDR2 YNNKEL (reference sequence). The CDR3 covers 17 residues.

The rearrangement joins TRBV19 to TRBJ1-5; D possibly corresponds to TRBD1 (5 bases). The CDR3 sequence is 14 residues long. The germline V and J ends were trimmed by 6 bases and 2 bases, with 11 bases remaining between them. Per the germline V gene, CDR1 is LNHDA and CDR2 is SQIVND (reference sequence). Here the CDR3 reads CASSPGGGNQPQHF. In DNA, the CDR3 is TGTGCCAGTAGCCCTGGAGGGGGCAATCAGCCCCAGCATTTT.

The rearrangement uses TRBV7-9 and TRBJ1-6, with 7 bases identical to TRBD1. CDR1 and CDR2 from the germline V gene are SEHNR and FQNEAQ (reference sequence). This CDR3 comprises 17 residues. The ends lost 3 bases at V and 0 bases at J; junction bases unmatched: 5. The CDR3 loop reads CASSLSNRGSYNSPLHF. CDR3 DNA: TGTGCCAGCAGCTTGAGTAACAGGGGCTCCTATAATTCACCCCTCCACTTT.

CDR3 nucleotides: TGTGCCAGCAGTTCAGGAGGGACTAGCTACGAGCAGTACTTC. Encoded protein: CASSSGGTSYEQYF. The V and J genes are TRBV11-3 and TRBJ2-7, with 8 bases aligning to TRBD2. Germline trimming cut 6 bases from V and 3 bases from J; bases unmatched to any gene: 7. Germline V gene data show CDR1 as SGHNT and CDR2 as YENEEA. The CDR3 spans 14 residues. Combining the CDR3 with reference TRBV11-3 and TRBJ2-7 gives the whole variable domain EAGVVQSPRYKIIEKKQPVAFWCNPISGHNTLYWYLQNLGQGPELLIRYENEEAVDDSQLPKDRFSAERLKGVDSTLKIQPAELGDSAVYLCASSSGGTSYEQYFGPGTRLTVT.